These 28 T cell receptor beta chains were all obtained from the same sample, sequenced in a study of cytomegalovirus exposure and HLA in healthy donors. PCR primers comprised 60 Vbeta and 13 Jbeta primers. Assay used: immunoSEQ multiplex PCR; TCRdb lists only in-frame clones, some missing. Here the sample spans 100,000 to 150,000 clones, 80% being singletons. Material for sequencing was PBMCs. Receptors originate from a female donor in good health and CMV-seropositive.

The chain uses TRBV7-8 and TRBJ1-6; D remains unclear. The CDR3 sequence is 14 residues long. The germline V gene has CDR1 SGHVS and CDR2 FQNEAQ. The V and J ends lost 5 bases and 13 bases respectively, with 18 bases between them. The CDR3, as DNA: TGTGCCAGCAGCCATGCCCTTAGAACCGTTCCCCTCCACTTT. Residues: CASSHALRTVPLHF.

The chain is built from TRBV4-1 and TRBJ2-3; TRBD2 is a possible D gene (7 bases). Germline loops: CDR1 MGHRA, CDR2 YSYEKL. V was clipped by 2 bases and J by 1 base, with 13 bases between them. CDR3 length equals 16 residues. The CDR3 sequence: CASSQKAGAGTDTQYF. The CDR3 nucleotides are TGCGCCAGCAGCCAAAAGGCGGGGGCCGGCACAGATACGCAGTATTTT.

The rearrangement joins TRBV12-5 to TRBJ2-5; no firm D call. The CDR3 totals 12 residues. V shed 2 bases and J shed 5 bases, with 6 bases lying between them. Germline CDR1 reads LGHNT; CDR2 reads FRNRAP. CDR3 loop: CASGLSVETQYF. CDR3 DNA sequence: TGTGCTAGTGGTTTGTCAGTGGAGACCCAGTACTTC.

In its sample, this clone was seen a few times. DNA of the CDR3: TGTGCCAGCAGCGTAGGCCGACTAGCTAACTATGGCTACACCTTC. As protein: CASSVGRLANYGYTF. The chain uses TRBV9 and TRBJ1-2; D unclear. The V end was cut by 0 bases, the J end by 0 bases, with 9 bases between. Germline assignment: CDR1 SGDLS and CDR2 YYNGEE. The CDR3 spans 15 residues.

This CDR3 reads CASRGTGNTGELFF. The CDR3 nucleotides read TGTGCCAGCAGGGGGACAGGAAACACCGGGGAGCTGTTTTTT. The rearrangement joins TRBV6-5 to TRBJ2-2, with 8 bases that match TRBD1. Germline CDR1 reads MNHEY; CDR2 reads SVGAGI. The CDR3 sequence is 14 residues long. The ends lost 6 bases at V and 2 bases at J; junction bases unmatched: 2.

The chain employs TRBV6-6 and TRBJ2-1; D uncertain. This CDR3 is built from 10 residues. The germline gives CDR1 MNHNY, CDR2 SVGAGI (reference sequence). V was cut by 0 bases and J by 15 bases, with 6 bases left in between. This CDR3 is CASSYSSMFF. DNA for the CDR3: TGTGCCAGCAGTTACTCGTCAATGTTCTTC.

The chain uses TRBV5-5 and TRBJ1-3, with TRBD1 matching 8 bases. Germline assignment: CDR1 SGHKS and CDR2 YYEKEE (reference sequence). V was clipped by 4 bases and J by 7 bases; unmatched bases: 10. There are 15 residues in the CDR3. The CDR3 region has the DNA TGTGCCAGCAGCCGGGAACAGGGGGTTAGCAACACCATATATTTT. Translation: CASSREQGVSNTIYF.

V usage is TRBV4-3 and J usage is TRBJ2-2; possibly TRBD2 for D (7 bases). Germline loops: CDR1 LGHNA, CDR2 YSLEER. CDR3 length equals 17 residues. Trimming removed 3 bases at V and 8 bases at J, with 22 bases between. DNA for the CDR3: TGCGCCAGCAGCCACAAAGGGGGGGGTCGAGTGGGTGGGGAGCTGTTTTTT. Its translation is CASSHKGGGRVGGELFF.

The chain recombines TRBV7-2 with TRBJ1-2; 8 bases agree with TRBD1. The CDR3 is made up of 16 amino acids. V shed 4 bases, J shed 9 bases, and the junction held 16 bases outside the gene matches. Germline-derived CDR1 and CDR2 are SGHTA and FQGNSA. The CDR3 bases are TGTGCCAGCAGCTCCCCCGGGACAGGAGTGTCCCTAAGCTACACCTTC. This codes for CASSSPGTGVSLSYTF.

This chain uses TRBV27 with TRBJ2-3; the match to TRBD2 covers 9 bases. With V trimmed by 4 bases and J by 6 bases, 11 bases remained unmatched. The CDR3 covers 16 residues. The germline V gene encodes CDR1 MNHEY and CDR2 SMNVEV (reference sequence). As DNA, the CDR3 is TGTGCCAGCAGTTCGCCAAGAGAAGCGGGGGGTGATACGCAGTATTTT. The encoded protein is CASSSPREAGGDTQYF.

The chain has TRBV7-3 and TRBJ2-1, with TRBD2 matching over 11 bases. V lost 3 bases and J lost 9; bases outside the gene matches: 19. The CDR3 totals 19 residues. Germline V CDR1 and CDR2: SGHTA, FQGTGA. CDR3 sequence (DNA): TGTGCCAGCAGCTTTGCCCCTACTCTAGCGGGGGGCCCCTGGGGTGAGCAGTTCTTC. Protein product: CASSFAPTLAGGPWGEQFF.

Only one count was recorded for this clone. The genes are TRBV6-6 and TRBJ2-7; D unresolved. V gave up 2 bases and J gave up 3 bases, with 5 bases separating them. The germline CDR1 and CDR2 sequences are MNHNY and SVGAGI (reference sequence). CDR3 length: 12 residues. The CDR3 loop reads CASSYLRYEQYF. CDR3 in DNA: TGTGCCAGCAGTTACCTCCGCTACGAGCAGTACTTC.

The genes are TRBV27 and TRBJ2-1; 9 bases align to TRBD2. There are 13 residues in the CDR3. V was clipped by 5 bases and J by 6 bases; unmatched bases: 2. The germline V gene encodes CDR1 MNHEY and CDR2 SMNVEV (reference sequence). The CDR3, as DNA: TGTGCCAGCAGTGGCGGGGGGGTCAATGAGCAGTTCTTC. Its protein is CASSGGGVNEQFF.

The V and J genes are TRBV5-1 and TRBJ2-5, with D possibly matching TRBD1 (6 bases). V lost 1 base and J lost 4, with 8 bases in between. Germline CDR1 and CDR2: SGHRS and YFSETQ. The CDR3 loop spans 13 amino acids. Written as DNA, the CDR3 is TGCGCCAGCAGCTTGACAGGGCGAGAGACCCAGTACTTC. It translates to CASSLTGRETQYF.

The V gene is TRBV4-1, the J gene TRBJ1-1; tentatively, D is TRBD1 (5 bases). From germline, CDR1 is MGHRA and CDR2 YSYEKL. This CDR3 contains 13 residues. Between the trimmed V and J ends, which lost 1 base and 11 bases, there was a span of 14 bases. CDR3 coding DNA: TGCGCCAGCAGCCAAGTCGGGGGTGTGAATGCTTTCTTT. It translates to CASSQVGGVNAFF.

The genes are TRBV5-1 and TRBJ2-3; TRBD1 aligns across 9 bases. CDR3 length equals 15 residues. With V trimmed by 7 bases and J by 2 bases, 8 bases remained unmatched. Germline V gives CDR1 SGHRS, CDR2 YFSETQ. CDR3 sequence: CASEAGTGTTDTQYF. CDR3 bases: TGCGCCAGCGAAGCCGGGACAGGGACCACAGATACGCAGTATTTT.

V is TRBV7-3 and J is TRBJ1-3, with unresolved D. Per the germline V gene, CDR1 is SGHTA and CDR2 is FQGTGA. The CDR3 totals 15 residues. V was trimmed by 2 bases and J by 4 bases, leaving 12 bases between them. The CDR3 DNA follows: TGTGCCAGCAGCTTACTGGCGGGTTTAGGAAACACCATATATTTT. It translates to CASSLLAGLGNTIYF. Using reference TRBV7-3 and TRBJ1-3 for the parts outside the CDR3, the full variable domain is GAGVSQTPSNKVTEKGKYVELRCDPISGHTALYWYRQSLGQGPEFLIYFQGTGAADDSGLPNDRFFAVRPEGSVSTLKIQRTERGDSAVYLCASSLLAGLGNTIYFGEGSWLTVV.

This clone was observed a single time. The rearrangement uses TRBV5-1 and TRBJ2-7; maybe TRBD2 (6 bases). CDR3 length: 16 amino acids. With 1 base removed from V and 3 bases from J, the gap between germline ends came to 17 bases. Germline CDR1 is SGHRS and CDR2 is YFSETQ. CDR3 nucleotides: TGCGCCAGCAGCTTGAGAGGCTCGGGGGTGGGCTACGAGCAGTACTTC. Translated: CASSLRGSGVGYEQYF.

This clone showed up just a few times. The chain uses TRBV4-1 and TRBJ1-4, with 9 bases lining up with TRBD1. Trimming took 1 base from V and 6 from J; bases not matched to a gene: 6. This CDR3 is built from 16 residues. Germline CDR1 reads MGHRA; CDR2 reads YSYEKL. CDR3 in DNA: TGCGCCAGCAGCCAAGCTCGGACAGGGGATCATGAAAAACTGTTTTTT. This encodes CASSQARTGDHEKLFF.

The V call is TRBV6-6, the J call TRBJ1-1; D might be TRBD1 (5 bases). Germline V gene lookup returns CDR1 MNHNY and CDR2 SVGAGI (reference sequence). CDR3 length: 12 amino acids. V dropped 7 bases and J dropped 9 bases, with 15 bases sitting between them. The CDR3 DNA is TGTGCCAGCACCCCGACAGACGGTAAAGCTTTCTTT. As protein: CASTPTDGKAFF.

In its sample, this clone was seen a few times. V gene TRBV4-2 combines with J gene TRBJ1-1, with D possibly being TRBD1 (6 bases). This CDR3 has 14 residues. Trimming pared 2 bases from V and 3 bases from J, leaving 10 bases between. Germline-derived CDR1 and CDR2 are LGHNA and YNFKEQ. The CDR3 nucleotides are TGTGCCAGCAGCCAAACAGGGAGCGACACTGAAGCTTTCTTT. It is translated as CASSQTGSDTEAFF.

The rearrangement links TRBV27 to TRBJ1-2; D gene unclear. Trimming removed 3 bases from V and 0 bases from J, with 11 bases in between. There are 15 residues in the CDR3. The V gene's germline CDR1 is MNHEY and CDR2 SMNVEV (reference sequence). Here the CDR3 DNA reads TGTGCCAGCAGTTTGAGAGGGTTAGCTAACTATGGCTACACCTTC. Amino acid sequence: CASSLRGLANYGYTF.

The table lists this clone with a count of one. The chain combines TRBV28 with TRBJ2-3; 9 nucleotides line up with TRBD1. CDR1 is MDHEN and CDR2 is SYDVKM in the germline V gene. The V and J ends lost 6 bases and 5 bases, in that order; junction bases with no gene match: 15. This CDR3 contains 17 residues. The chain's CDR3 is CASRQVTGTGNLDTQYF. CDR3 bases: TGTGCCAGCAGACAGGTGACCGGGACAGGGAATCTAGATACGCAGTATTTT. Drawing the rest from reference TRBV28 and TRBJ2-3, the complete variable domain is DVKVTQSSRYLVKRTGEKVFLECVQDMDHENMFWYRQDPGLGLRLIYFSYDVKMKEKGDIPEGYSVSREKKERFSLILESASTNQTSMYLCASRQVTGTGNLDTQYFGPGTRLTVL.

This rearrangement joins TRBV18 to TRBJ2-7, with 7 bases fitting TRBD1. With V trimmed by 2 bases and J by 4 bases, 5 bases remained unmatched. The CDR3 loop spans 14 amino acids. Germline CDR1 KGHSH, CDR2 LQKENI. CDR3 DNA sequence: TGTGCCAGCTCACCATTGGGACAGTTATACGAGCAGTACTTC. Residues: CASSPLGQLYEQYF.

This clone was seen a single time. CDR3 loop: CASSLGRGLTDTQYF. The CDR3 DNA follows: TGCGCCAGCAGCTTGGGGAGGGGGCTCACAGATACGCAGTATTTT. V and J are TRBV5-1 and TRBJ2-3, with a weak D call TRBD1 (7 bases). CDR1 is SGHRS, CDR2 YFSETQ, per germline. Deletions cut 0 bases from V and 2 bases from J, with 10 bases between. The length of the CDR3 is 15 residues. Supplemented by reference TRBV5-1 and TRBJ2-3, the full variable domain reads KAGVTQTPRYLIKTRGQQVTLSCSPISGHRSVSWYQQTPGQGLQFLFEYFSETQRNKGNFPGRFSGRQFSNSRSEMNVSTLELGDSALYLCASSLGRGLTDTQYFGPGTRLTVL.

V and J are TRBV2 and TRBJ1-6; maybe TRBD1 (5 bases). CDR3 length: 14 residues. The germline V gene encodes CDR1 SNHLY and CDR2 FYNNEI. With 6 bases removed from V and 3 bases from J, the gap between germline ends came to 9 bases. CDR3 residues: CASSLTDYNSPLHF. The DNA of the CDR3 is TGTGCCAGCAGCCTGACAGACTATAATTCACCCCTCCACTTT.

This clone was counted once. This chain links TRBV5-1 with TRBJ2-3; 12 bases agree with TRBD2. The CDR3 covers 15 residues. The germline V gene encodes CDR1 SGHRS and CDR2 YFSETQ. The CDR3 region has the DNA TGCGCTAGTCAACTTCTAGCGGGGGGGGAAGATACGCAGTATTTT. Its protein is CASQLLAGGEDTQYF.

This chain uses TRBV13 with TRBJ1-1; possibly TRBD1 for D (5 bases). The V end was cut by 4 bases, the J end by 5 bases, with 11 bases between. Germline CDR1 and CDR2: PRHDT and FYEKMQ (reference sequence). The CDR3 extends over 13 amino acids. The CDR3 region has the DNA TGTGCCAGCAGCTATGGAGGGGATACTGAAGCTTTCTTT. This codes for CASSYGGDTEAFF.